This T cell receptor (beta chain) came from a study of shared clonotypes between healthy human individuals. Clones were sequenced by immunoSEQ multiplex PCR, and TCRdb holds only the in-frame ones, with some missing. The sample contains 2 million to 2.5 million clones, 90% to 96% of which appear only once. The germline V gene encodes CDR1 SNHLY and CDR2 FYNNEI. V was cut by 4 bases and J by 2 bases, with 12 bases left in between. The CDR3 consists of 14 residues. In its sample, this clone was seen once. The sequencing input was naive CD4+ T cells sorted from blood. Stated subset: CD45RA+ positively selected. V gene TRBV2 combines with J gene TRBJ2-7; tentative D call: TRBD1 (6 bases). This clonotype was sampled from a man aged 18 to 35 in good health. For the CDR3, the DNA is TGTGCCAGCAGTGTTGGGGGACACGCCTACGAGCAGTACTTC. Translation gives CASSVGGHAYEQYF.